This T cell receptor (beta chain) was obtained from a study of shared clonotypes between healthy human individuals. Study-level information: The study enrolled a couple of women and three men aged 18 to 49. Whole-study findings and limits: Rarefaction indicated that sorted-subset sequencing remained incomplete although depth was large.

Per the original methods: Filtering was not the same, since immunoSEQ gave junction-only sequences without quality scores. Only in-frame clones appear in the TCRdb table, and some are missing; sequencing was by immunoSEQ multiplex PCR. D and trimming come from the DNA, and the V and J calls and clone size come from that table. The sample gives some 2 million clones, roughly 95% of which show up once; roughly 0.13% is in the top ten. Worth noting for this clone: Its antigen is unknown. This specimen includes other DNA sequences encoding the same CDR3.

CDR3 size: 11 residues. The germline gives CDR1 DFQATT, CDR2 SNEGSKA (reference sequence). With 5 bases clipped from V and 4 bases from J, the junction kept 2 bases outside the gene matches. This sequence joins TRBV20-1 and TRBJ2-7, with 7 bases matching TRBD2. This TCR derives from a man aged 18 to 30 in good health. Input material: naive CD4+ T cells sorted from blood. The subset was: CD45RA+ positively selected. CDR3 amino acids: CSAGLEYEQYF. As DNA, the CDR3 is TGCAGTGCTGGACTAGAGTACGAGCAGTACTTC.